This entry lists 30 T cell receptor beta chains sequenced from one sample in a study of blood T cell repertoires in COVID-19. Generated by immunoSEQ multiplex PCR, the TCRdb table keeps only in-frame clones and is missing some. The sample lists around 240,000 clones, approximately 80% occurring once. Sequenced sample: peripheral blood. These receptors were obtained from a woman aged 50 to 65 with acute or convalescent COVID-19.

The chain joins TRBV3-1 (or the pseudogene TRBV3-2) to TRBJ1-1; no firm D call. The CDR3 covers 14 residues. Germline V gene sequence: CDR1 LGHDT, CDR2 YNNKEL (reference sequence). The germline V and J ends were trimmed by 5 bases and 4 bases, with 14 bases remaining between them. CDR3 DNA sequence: TGTGCCAGCAGCGGCCCGGGGTTTGCCACTGAAGCTTTCTTT. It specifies CASSGPGFATEAFF.

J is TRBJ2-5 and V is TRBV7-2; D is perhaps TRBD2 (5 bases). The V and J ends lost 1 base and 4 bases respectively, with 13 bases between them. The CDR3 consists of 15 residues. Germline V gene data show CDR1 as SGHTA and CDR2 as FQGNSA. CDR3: CASSLGGWAGETQYF. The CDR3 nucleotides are TGTGCCAGCAGCTTAGGAGGATGGGCGGGAGAGACCCAGTACTTC.

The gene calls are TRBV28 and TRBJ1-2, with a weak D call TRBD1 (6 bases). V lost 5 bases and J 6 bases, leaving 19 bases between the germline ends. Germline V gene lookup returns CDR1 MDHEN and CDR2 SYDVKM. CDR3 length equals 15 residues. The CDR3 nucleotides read TGTGCCAGCAGTGCCTTACTGACAGGCTCGAATGGCTACACCTTC. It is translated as CASSALLTGSNGYTF.

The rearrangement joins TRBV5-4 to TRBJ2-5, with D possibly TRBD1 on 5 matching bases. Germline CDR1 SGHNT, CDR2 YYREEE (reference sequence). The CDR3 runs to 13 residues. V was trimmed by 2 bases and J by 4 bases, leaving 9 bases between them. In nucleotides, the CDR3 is TGTGCCAGCAGCTTTTATGGGGCAGAGACCCAGTACTTC. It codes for CASSFYGAETQYF.

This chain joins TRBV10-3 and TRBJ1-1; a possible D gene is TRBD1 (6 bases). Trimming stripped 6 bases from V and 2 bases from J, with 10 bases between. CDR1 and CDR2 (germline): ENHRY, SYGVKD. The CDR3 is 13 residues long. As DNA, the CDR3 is TGTGCCATCAGCAGGGGAGATAACACTGAAGCTTTCTTT. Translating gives CAISRGDNTEAFF.

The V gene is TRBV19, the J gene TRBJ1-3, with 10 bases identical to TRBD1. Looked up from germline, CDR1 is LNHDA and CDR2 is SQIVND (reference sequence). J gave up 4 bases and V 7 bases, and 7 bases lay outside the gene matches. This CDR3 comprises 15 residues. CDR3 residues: CASIPGQGFGNTIYF. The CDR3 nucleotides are TGTGCCAGTATCCCGGGACAGGGGTTCGGAAACACCATATATTTT.

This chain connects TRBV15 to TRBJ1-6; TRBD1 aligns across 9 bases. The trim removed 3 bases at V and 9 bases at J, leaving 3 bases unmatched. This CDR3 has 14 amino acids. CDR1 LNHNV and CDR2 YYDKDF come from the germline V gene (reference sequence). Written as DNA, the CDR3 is TGTGCCACCAGCAGTGGACAGGGGTTTTCACCCCTCCACTTT. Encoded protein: CATSSGQGFSPLHF.

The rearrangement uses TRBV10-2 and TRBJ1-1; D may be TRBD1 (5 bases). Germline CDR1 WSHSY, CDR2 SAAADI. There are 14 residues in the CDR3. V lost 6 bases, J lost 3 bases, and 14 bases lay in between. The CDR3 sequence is CASRTPQGDTEAFF. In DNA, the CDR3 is TGCGCCAGCAGAACGCCCCAAGGGGACACTGAAGCTTTCTTT.

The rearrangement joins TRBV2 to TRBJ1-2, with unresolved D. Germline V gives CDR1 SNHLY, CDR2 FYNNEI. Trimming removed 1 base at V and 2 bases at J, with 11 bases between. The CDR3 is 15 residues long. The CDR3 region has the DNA TGTGCCAGCAGTGAAGGCGGTCCCCTGAACTATGGCTACACCTTC. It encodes CASSEGGPLNYGYTF.

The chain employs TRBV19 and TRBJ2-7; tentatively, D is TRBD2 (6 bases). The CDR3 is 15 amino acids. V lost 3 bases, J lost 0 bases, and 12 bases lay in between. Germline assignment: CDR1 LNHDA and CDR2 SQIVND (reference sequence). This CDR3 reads CASSISWDSSYEQYF. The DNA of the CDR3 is TGTGCCAGTAGTATCTCCTGGGACTCCTCCTACGAGCAGTACTTC.

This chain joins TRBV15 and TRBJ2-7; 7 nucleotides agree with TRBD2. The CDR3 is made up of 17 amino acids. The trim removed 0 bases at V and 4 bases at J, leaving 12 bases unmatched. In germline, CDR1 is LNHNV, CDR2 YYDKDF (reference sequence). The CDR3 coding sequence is TGTGCCACCAGCAGAGAGGGGGTGGTAGCGGGCCCTTACGAGCAGTACTTC. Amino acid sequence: CATSREGVVAGPYEQYF.

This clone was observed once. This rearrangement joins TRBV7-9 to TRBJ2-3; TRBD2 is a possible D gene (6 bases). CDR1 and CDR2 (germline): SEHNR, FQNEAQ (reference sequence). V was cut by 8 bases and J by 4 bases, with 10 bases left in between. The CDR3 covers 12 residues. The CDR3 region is CASLEGADTQYF. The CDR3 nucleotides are TGTGCCAGCCTGGAGGGTGCAGATACGCAGTATTTT.

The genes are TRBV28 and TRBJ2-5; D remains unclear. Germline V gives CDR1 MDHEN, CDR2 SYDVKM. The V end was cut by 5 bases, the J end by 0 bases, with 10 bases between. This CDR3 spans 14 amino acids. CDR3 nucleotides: TGTGCCAGCAGTCGTCCCCGGGACCAAGAGACCCAGTACTTC. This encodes CASSRPRDQETQYF.

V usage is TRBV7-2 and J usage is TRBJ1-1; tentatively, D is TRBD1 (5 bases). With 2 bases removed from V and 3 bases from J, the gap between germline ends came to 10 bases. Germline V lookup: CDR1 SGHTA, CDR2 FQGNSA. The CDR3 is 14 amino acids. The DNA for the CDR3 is TGTGCCAGCAGCTTAACCAGGGAGGACACTGAAGCTTTCTTT. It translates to CASSLTREDTEAFF.

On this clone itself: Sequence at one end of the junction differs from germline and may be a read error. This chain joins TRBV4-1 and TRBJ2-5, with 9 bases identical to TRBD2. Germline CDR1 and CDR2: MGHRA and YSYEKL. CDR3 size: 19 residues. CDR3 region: CASSQGLAGSHSPQGTQYF. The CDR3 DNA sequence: TGCGCCAGCAGCCAGGGGCTAGCGGGAAGTCACTCGCCGCAAGGGACCCAGTACTTC.

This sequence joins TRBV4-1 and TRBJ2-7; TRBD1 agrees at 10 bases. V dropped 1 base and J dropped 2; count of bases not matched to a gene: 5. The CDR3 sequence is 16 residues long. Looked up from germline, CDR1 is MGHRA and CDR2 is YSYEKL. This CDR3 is CASSQGTGGSAYEQYF. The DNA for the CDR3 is TGCGCCAGCAGCCAAGGGACAGGGGGGAGTGCCTACGAGCAGTACTTC.

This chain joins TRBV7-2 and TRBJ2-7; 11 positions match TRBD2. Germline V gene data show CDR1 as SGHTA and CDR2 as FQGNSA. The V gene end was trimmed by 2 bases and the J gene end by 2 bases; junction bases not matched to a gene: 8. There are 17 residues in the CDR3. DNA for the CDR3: TGTGCCAGCAGCTTATCTCTCGGACTAGCGGGTCCCTACGAGCAGTACTTC. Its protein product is CASSLSLGLAGPYEQYF.

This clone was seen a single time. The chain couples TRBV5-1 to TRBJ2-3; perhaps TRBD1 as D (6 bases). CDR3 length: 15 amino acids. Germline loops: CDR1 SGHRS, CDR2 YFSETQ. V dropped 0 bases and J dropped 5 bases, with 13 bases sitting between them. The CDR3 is CASSLGQGLGDTQYF. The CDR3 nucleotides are TGCGCCAGCAGCTTGGGGCAGGGGCTGGGAGATACGCAGTATTTT.

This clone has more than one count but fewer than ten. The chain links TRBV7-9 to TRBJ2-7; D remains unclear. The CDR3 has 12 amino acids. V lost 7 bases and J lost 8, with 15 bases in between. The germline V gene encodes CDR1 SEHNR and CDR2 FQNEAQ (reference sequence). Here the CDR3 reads CASTRGVSQQYF. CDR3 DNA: TGTGCCAGCACCCGAGGAGTTTCCCAGCAGTACTTC.

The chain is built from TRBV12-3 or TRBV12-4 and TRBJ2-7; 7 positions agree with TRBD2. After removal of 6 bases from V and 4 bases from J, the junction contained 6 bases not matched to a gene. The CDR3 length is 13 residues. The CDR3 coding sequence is TGTGCCAGCAGGTCCGGGGGAGGGTACGAGCAGTACTTC. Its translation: CASRSGGGYEQYF.

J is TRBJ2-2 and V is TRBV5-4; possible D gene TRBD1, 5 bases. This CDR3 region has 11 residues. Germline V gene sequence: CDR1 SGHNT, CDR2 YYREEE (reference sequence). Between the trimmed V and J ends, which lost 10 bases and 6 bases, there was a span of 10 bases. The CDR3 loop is CALRGAGELFF. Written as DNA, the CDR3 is TGTGCCCTAAGGGGTGCCGGGGAGCTGTTTTTT.

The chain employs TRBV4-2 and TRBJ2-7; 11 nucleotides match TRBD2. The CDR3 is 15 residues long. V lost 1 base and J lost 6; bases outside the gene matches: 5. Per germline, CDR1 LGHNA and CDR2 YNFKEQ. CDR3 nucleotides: TGTGCCAGCAGCCAAGTAGCGGGAGGGCCTGGCGAGCAGTACTTC. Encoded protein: CASSQVAGGPGEQYF.

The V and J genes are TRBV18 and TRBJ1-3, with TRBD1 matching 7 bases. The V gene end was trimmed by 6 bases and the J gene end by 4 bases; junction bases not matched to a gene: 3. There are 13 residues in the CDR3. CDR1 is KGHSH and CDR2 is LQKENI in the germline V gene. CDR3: CASSTGQGNTIYF. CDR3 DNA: TGTGCCAGCTCGACGGGACAGGGAAACACCATATATTTT.

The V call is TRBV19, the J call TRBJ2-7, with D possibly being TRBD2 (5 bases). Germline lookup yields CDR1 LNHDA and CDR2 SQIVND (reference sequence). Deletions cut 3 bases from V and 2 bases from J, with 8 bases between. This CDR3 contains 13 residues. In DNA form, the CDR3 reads TGTGCCAGTAGTATGGGAGTTACCTACGAGCAGTACTTC. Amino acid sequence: CASSMGVTYEQYF.

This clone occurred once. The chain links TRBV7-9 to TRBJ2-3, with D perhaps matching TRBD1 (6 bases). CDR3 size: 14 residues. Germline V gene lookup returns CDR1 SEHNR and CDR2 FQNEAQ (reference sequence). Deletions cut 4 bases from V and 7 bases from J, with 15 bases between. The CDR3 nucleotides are TGTGCCAGCAGCTCCACAGGGACCGGGAATACGCAGTATTTT. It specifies CASSSTGTGNTQYF.

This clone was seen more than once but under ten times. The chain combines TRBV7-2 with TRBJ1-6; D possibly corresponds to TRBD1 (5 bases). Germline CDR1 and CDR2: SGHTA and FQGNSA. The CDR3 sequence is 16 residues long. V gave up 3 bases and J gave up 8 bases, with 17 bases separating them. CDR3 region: CASSFGFQGLYSPLHF. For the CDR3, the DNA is TGTGCCAGCAGCTTTGGGTTTCAGGGCCTGTATTCACCCCTCCACTTT.

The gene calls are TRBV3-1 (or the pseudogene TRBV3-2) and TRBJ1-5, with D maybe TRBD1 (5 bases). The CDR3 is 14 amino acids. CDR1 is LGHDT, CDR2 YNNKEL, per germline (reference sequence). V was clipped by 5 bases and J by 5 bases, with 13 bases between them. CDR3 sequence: CASSARGGDQPQHF. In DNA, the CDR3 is TGTGCCAGCAGCGCGCGGGGGGGAGATCAGCCCCAGCATTTT.

CDR3 in DNA: TGTGCCACCAGTGACCCTAGAGTTAATTACGGGGCCAACGTCCTGACTTTC. Protein: CATSDPRVNYGANVLTF. The chain employs TRBV24-1 and TRBJ2-6; D is uncertain. V was pared by 4 bases and J by 4 bases, with 16 bases between. The CDR3 extends over 17 amino acids. Germline V gives CDR1 KGHDR, CDR2 SFDVKD.

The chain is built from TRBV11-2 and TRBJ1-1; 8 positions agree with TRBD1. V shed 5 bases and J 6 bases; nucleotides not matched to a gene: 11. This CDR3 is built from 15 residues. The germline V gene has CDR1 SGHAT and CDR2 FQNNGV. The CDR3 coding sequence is TGTGCCAGCAGCGACAGACAGGGGCCAGGCTCTGAAGCTTTCTTT. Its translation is CASSDRQGPGSEAFF.

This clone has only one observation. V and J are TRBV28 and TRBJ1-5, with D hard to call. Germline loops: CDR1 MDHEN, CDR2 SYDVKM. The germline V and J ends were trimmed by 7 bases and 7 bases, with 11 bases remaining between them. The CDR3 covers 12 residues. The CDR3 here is CASTGGRQPQHF. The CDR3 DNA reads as TGTGCCAGCACCGGCGGGAGGCAGCCCCAGCATTTT.